This entry lists 13 T cell receptor beta chains sequenced from one sample in a study of blood T cell repertoires in COVID-19 (dated by TCRdb to 2018 to 2021). The library relied on the immunoSEQ multiplex PCR assay. This immuneACCESS table, as held by TCRdb, lists in-frame sequences with V and J called but not all clones. Of the missing ones, under half trace to an unresolved V gene in checked studies; the others have no known cause. The table for this sample lists about 140,000 clones; around 86% of them were counted only once. Approximately 8% of the sample belongs to the ten largest clones. The sample consisted of peripheral blood. These receptor sequences come from a human donor in a cohort sampled during active COVID-19.

The J gene is TRBJ1-3, the V gene TRBV7-9, with D perhaps matching TRBD1 (6 bases). Deletions cut 4 bases from V and 0 bases from J, with 10 bases between. Germline V gene sequence: CDR1 SEHNR, CDR2 FQNEAQ (reference sequence). This CDR3 contains 15 residues. CDR3 sequence reads: CASSYREGSGNTIYF. CDR3 nucleotide sequence: TGTGCCAGCAGCTACAGGGAAGGCTCTGGAAACACCATATATTTT. Drawing the rest from reference TRBV7-9 and TRBJ1-3, the complete variable domain is DTGVSQNPRHKITKRGQNVTFRCDPISEHNRLYWYRQTLGQGPEFLTYFQNEAQLEKSRLLSDRFSAERPKGSFSTLEIQRTEQGDSAMYLCASSYREGSGNTIYFGEGSWLTVV.

The gene calls are TRBV25-1 and TRBJ2-7; D perhaps matches TRBD2 (5 bases). Germline V CDR1 and CDR2: MGHDK, SYGVNS. The V end was cut by 8 bases, the J end by 4 bases, with 9 bases between. The CDR3 is 11 residues long. Here the CDR3 DNA reads TGTGCCAGCCAACGGGATTACGAGCAGTACTTC. Its protein product is CASQRDYEQYF.

The gene calls are TRBV11-2 and TRBJ2-7; tentative D call: TRBD1 (6 bases). Germline lookup yields CDR1 SGHAT and CDR2 FQNNGV. V was shortened by 4 bases and J by 2 bases, with 12 bases between the two germline ends. The CDR3 sequence is 14 residues long. CDR3 in DNA: TGTGCCAGCAGCTCCCCGCCAGGGGCCTACGAGCAGTACTTC. Translation gives CASSSPPGAYEQYF. The complete variable domain, with remaining parts taken from reference TRBV11-2 and TRBJ2-7, reads EAGVAQSPRYKIIEKRQSVAFWCNPISGHATLYWYQQILGQGPKLLIQFQNNGVVDDSQLPKDRFSAERLKGVDSTLKIQPAKLEDSAVYLCASSSPPGAYEQYFGPGTRLTVT.

This chain links TRBV18 with TRBJ2-1; 9 nucleotides line up with TRBD1. J gave up 9 bases and V 3 bases, and 6 bases lay outside the gene matches. The CDR3 totals 14 residues. The germline gives CDR1 KGHSH, CDR2 LQKENI. The CDR3 sequence: CASSPGTGISEQFF. For the CDR3, the DNA is TGTGCCAGCTCACCGGGGACAGGGATAAGTGAGCAGTTCTTC.

This chain uses TRBV5-4 with TRBJ2-6; D may be TRBD1 (5 bases). Trimming removed 3 bases at V and 1 base at J, with 14 bases between. The germline CDR1 and CDR2 sequences are SGHNT and YYREEE (reference sequence). This CDR3 has 17 residues. The CDR3 DNA is TGTGCCAGCAGCTCGGGCAGGGAAAAGTCTGGGGCCAACGTCCTGACTTTC. It is translated as CASSSGREKSGANVLTF.

The V gene is TRBV28, the J gene TRBJ1-6, with D possibly matching TRBD1 (6 bases). Per germline, CDR1 MDHEN and CDR2 SYDVKM. V shed 5 bases and J shed 9 bases, with 17 bases lying between them. This CDR3 region has 15 residues. CDR3 nucleotides: TGTGCCAGCAGTCTCGGGGGGGGGCATGGTTCACCCCTCCACTTT. Residues: CASSLGGGHGSPLHF. Full variable domain (remainder filled in from reference TRBV28 and TRBJ1-6): DVKVTQSSRYLVKRTGEKVFLECVQDMDHENMFWYRQDPGLGLRLIYFSYDVKMKEKGDIPEGYSVSREKKERFSLILESASTNQTSMYLCASSLGGGHGSPLHFGNGTRLTVT.

This chain uses TRBV2 with TRBJ2-6, with D perhaps TRBD1 (5 bases). Germline CDR1 and CDR2: SNHLY and FYNNEI. The CDR3 is 15 amino acids. Deletions cut 7 bases from V and 0 bases from J, with 10 bases between. The CDR3 spells CASTLDISGANVLTF. The CDR3 bases are TGTGCCAGCACCCTGGACATCTCTGGGGCCAACGTCCTGACTTTC.

The chain combines TRBV2 with TRBJ1-1; possible D gene TRBD1, 6 bases. V lost 7 bases, J lost 5 bases, and 20 bases lay in between. This CDR3 spans 15 amino acids. Germline V lookup: CDR1 SNHLY, CDR2 FYNNEI. This CDR3 is CASTLTWGRETEAFF. DNA for the CDR3: TGTGCCAGCACCCTGACGTGGGGGCGAGAGACTGAAGCTTTCTTT.

V gene TRBV7-9 combines with J gene TRBJ1-2; 9 bases map to TRBD1. Germline V CDR1 and CDR2: SEHNR, FQNEAQ (reference sequence). This CDR3 comprises 15 residues. The V gene end was trimmed by 4 bases and the J gene end by 8 bases; junction bases not matched to a gene: 11. CDR3 coding DNA: TGTGCCAGCAGCTGGGAAACGGACAGGGGAAGAGGCTACACCTTC. Protein sequence: CASSWETDRGRGYTF.

The chain joins TRBV4-3 to TRBJ1-1; the match to TRBD1 covers 10 bases. The junction had 6 bases not matched to a gene; V was cut back by 1 base and J by 4 bases. Germline V CDR1 and CDR2: LGHNA, YSLEER. The length of the CDR3 is 16 residues. CDR3 DNA: TGCGCCAGCAGCCAAGCTTGGACAGGGGGGAGCACTGAAGCTTTCTTT. Amino acids: CASSQAWTGGSTEAFF.

This chain joins TRBV6-2 or TRBV6-3 and TRBJ1-2, with 7 bases matching TRBD1. J was trimmed by 4 bases and V by 2 bases; bases with no gene match: 13. There are 17 residues in the CDR3. Per germline, CDR1 MNHEY and CDR2 SVGEGT. As DNA, the CDR3 is TGTGCCAGCAGTTACACGGGGACAGATTTACACTCCTATGGCTACACCTTC. It is translated as CASSYTGTDLHSYGYTF.

The gene calls are TRBV28 and TRBJ2-7; D is possibly TRBD2 (7 bases). Per the germline V gene, CDR1 is MDHEN and CDR2 is SYDVKM. V lost 8 bases and J 2 bases, leaving 22 bases between the germline ends. The CDR3 totals 16 residues. CDR3 in amino acids: CASGNRGGSNPYEQYF. For the CDR3, the DNA is TGTGCCAGCGGCAATAGGGGGGGGAGCAATCCCTACGAGCAGTACTTC.

The rearrangement links TRBV7-9 to TRBJ2-3; 9 bases align to TRBD2. Per germline, CDR1 SEHNR and CDR2 FQNEAQ (reference sequence). After removal of 5 bases from V and 1 base from J, the junction contained 4 bases not matched to a gene. CDR3 length: 15 amino acids. The CDR3 DNA sequence: TGTGCCAGCAGCCCCTCTAGCGGGGGCACAGATACGCAGTATTTT. As protein: CASSPSSGGTDTQYF.